Shown below are 30 T cell receptor beta chains from a single sample sequenced in a study of early T cells in non-severe SARS-CoV-2 infection. TCRdb re-derived calls from the 5' RACE reads in MiXCR, one entry per CDR3 protein. The sample lists roughly 80,000 distinct CDR3 sequences, about 16% seen once, with about 3% in the top ten. The sequenced sample was whole blood. Source of these receptors: an adult who was a healthcare worker with PCR-confirmed SARS-CoV-2 infection or an uninfected control (not recorded which).

The gene calls are TRBV11-2 and TRBJ2-5; 10 bases match TRBD2. The CDR3 loop spans 16 amino acids. CDR1 SGHAT and CDR2 FQNNGV come from the germline V gene. V trimming: 2 bases; J trimming: 5 bases; junction bases outside the gene matches: 8. CDR3 sequence reads: CASSLQSGGAGETQYF. In DNA form, the CDR3 reads TGTGCCAGCAGCTTACAGAGCGGGGGGGCTGGGGAGACCCAGTACTTC.

The V call is TRBV30, the J call TRBJ1-1; D might be TRBD1 (6 bases). Trimming removed 8 bases from V and 5 bases from J, with 18 bases in between. This CDR3 is 13 amino acids long. Germline assignment: CDR1 GTSNPN and CDR2 SVGIG (reference sequence). CDR3 in amino acids: CAGGVGRGTEAFF. Written as DNA, the CDR3 is TGTGCCGGAGGGGTAGGGAGGGGGACTGAAGCTTTCTTT.

The genes are TRBV19 and TRBJ2-4, with 7 bases that match TRBD1. The CDR3 contains 16 residues. V was clipped by 3 bases and J by 1 base; unmatched bases: 6. Germline V gene data show CDR1 as LNHDA and CDR2 as SQIVND (reference sequence). The CDR3: CASSIRQGTAKNIQYF. The CDR3 DNA is TGTGCCAGTAGTATCCGACAGGGTACCGCCAAAAACATTCAGTACTTC.

This clonotype was found a few times. This chain links TRBV9 with TRBJ2-5, with D possibly being TRBD2 (5 bases). Trimming removed 4 bases from V and 9 bases from J, with 19 bases in between. The CDR3 consists of 14 residues. CDR1 and CDR2 (germline): SGDLS, YYNGEE. The DNA for the CDR3 is TGTGCCAGCAGCCCCAGAGACACCCCCGGGGCCCAGTACTTC. Its translation is CASSPRDTPGAQYF.

The gene calls are TRBV5-1 and TRBJ2-1; D is unclear. From germline, CDR1 is SGHRS and CDR2 YFSETQ. CDR3 length equals 14 residues. V dropped 1 base and J dropped 14 bases, with 19 bases sitting between them. CDR3 amino acids: CASSLYYPNRGKFF. DNA for the CDR3: TGCGCCAGCAGCTTGTATTACCCAAATCGCGGAAAGTTCTTC. The full variable domain, in which reference TRBV5-1 and TRBJ2-1 provide the parts outside the CDR3, is KAGVTQTPRYLIKTRGQQVTLSCSPISGHRSVSWYQQTPGQGLQFLFEYFSETQRNKGNFPGRFSGRQFSNSRSEMNVSTLELGDSALYLCASSLYYPNRGKFFGPGTRLTVL.

This clonotype appeared a few times. V gene TRBV28 combines with J gene TRBJ1-6; 7 bases are shared with TRBD1. Trimming cost V 5 bases and J 8 bases; bases outside gene matches: 9. Germline CDR1 and CDR2: MDHEN and SYDVKM. The CDR3 covers 15 residues. The CDR3 here is CASSQRQGSHSPLHF. DNA for the CDR3: TGTGCCAGCAGTCAAAGACAGGGTAGTCATTCACCCCTCCACTTT. Looking up the rest from reference TRBV28 and TRBJ1-6 gives the full variable domain: DVKVTQSSRYLVKRTGEKVFLECVQDMDHENMFWYRQDPGLGLRLIYFSYDVKMKEKGDIPEGYSVSREKKERFSLILESASTNQTSMYLCASSQRQGSHSPLHFGNGTRLTVT.

Many counts were recorded for this clonotype. V is TRBV5-4 and J is TRBJ1-2, with D hard to call. V lost 0 bases and J lost 5, with 14 bases in between. CDR1 SGHNT and CDR2 YYREEE come from the germline V gene (reference sequence). The CDR3 contains 15 residues. CDR3 protein: CASSLAFSEGYGYTF. CDR3 bases: TGTGCCAGCAGCTTGGCCTTCTCTGAAGGTTATGGCTACACCTTC. The entire variable domain, with the rest obtained from reference TRBV5-4 and TRBJ1-2, is as follows: ETGVTQSPTHLIKTRGQQVTLRCSSQSGHNTVSWYQQALGQGPQFIFQYYREEENGRGNFPPRFSGLQFPNYSSELNVNALELDDSALYLCASSLAFSEGYGYTFGSGTRLTVV.

This chain joins TRBV11-2 and TRBJ1-2; D is possibly TRBD1 (6 bases). V lost 1 base to trimming and J lost 4 bases, with 19 bases between them. Germline V gene data show CDR1 as SGHAT and CDR2 as FQNNGV. The CDR3 runs to 17 residues. The CDR3 loop is CASSLVSSETGFYGYTF. The CDR3 DNA sequence: TGTGCCAGCAGCTTAGTGTCGTCGGAAACAGGGTTCTATGGCTACACCTTC.

The rearrangement links TRBV6-5 to TRBJ1-6; tentatively, D is TRBD1 (6 bases). The germline V and J ends were trimmed by 6 bases and 7 bases, with 22 bases remaining between them. The CDR3 totals 17 residues. Germline lookup yields CDR1 MNHEY and CDR2 SVGAGI. The CDR3 DNA sequence: TGTGCCAGCAGCCTGGTAGTACTCGGGACAAGAAATTCACCCCTCCACTTT. Translation: CASSLVVLGTRNSPLHF.

This clonotype appeared a few times. The V gene is TRBV27, the J gene TRBJ1-1, with a tentative D call TRBD1 (5 bases). Germline V gene data show CDR1 as MNHEY and CDR2 as SMNVEV (reference sequence). The CDR3 loop spans 14 amino acids. The V gene lost 2 bases and the J gene lost 4 bases, with 11 bases spanning the gap. CDR3 sequence (DNA): TGTGCCAGCAGTTTACCAGGGCGGAGCACTGAAGCTTTCTTT. As protein: CASSLPGRSTEAFF.

This clonotype was detected only a few times. V and J are TRBV6-5 and TRBJ2-7, with D perhaps TRBD1 (6 bases). The CDR3 spans 15 residues. Trimming removed 10 bases at V and 5 bases at J, with 24 bases between. CDR1 is MNHEY, CDR2 SVGAGI, per germline. CDR3 in amino acids: CATKPRRTDAHEQYF. CDR3 nucleotide sequence: TGTGCCACCAAACCCCGTAGGACAGACGCACACGAGCAGTACTTC.

This clonotype appeared a few times. This chain uses TRBV3-1 with TRBJ2-3; 11 positions match TRBD2. V shed 7 bases and J 5 bases; nucleotides not matched to a gene: 8. Germline V gene lookup returns CDR1 LGHDT and CDR2 YNNKEL (reference sequence). The length of the CDR3 is 15 residues. CDR3 in DNA: TGTGCCAGCACCTTAGCGGGGGGGCCTGAAGATACGCAGTATTTT. Translated, it gives CASTLAGGPEDTQYF.

This clonotype was counted a few times. The chain links TRBV24-1 to TRBJ2-3; 14 bases are shared with TRBD2. The CDR3 has 16 amino acids. V lost 3 bases and J lost 6; bases outside the gene matches: 4. Germline CDR1 and CDR2: KGHDR and SFDVKD. DNA of the CDR3: TGTGCCACCAGTGATCGACTAGCGGGAGGGCCTGATACGCAGTATTTT. Amino acid sequence: CATSDRLAGGPDTQYF.

This clonotype turned up a few times. The chain carries TRBV29-1 and TRBJ1-3; no reliable D call. From germline, CDR1 is SQVTM and CDR2 ANQGSEA. V was clipped by 4 bases and J by 0 bases, with 7 bases between them. The length of the CDR3 is 13 residues. The CDR3 DNA follows: TGCAGCGTTGTTGGAGCCTCTGGAAACACCATATATTTT. This sequence encodes CSVVGASGNTIYF.

This clonotype was seen many times. V is TRBV12-3 or TRBV12-4 and J is TRBJ1-6, with TRBD1 as a possible D gene (5 bases). This CDR3 has 15 residues. V was cut by 6 bases and J by 7 bases, with 16 bases left in between. As DNA, the CDR3 is TGTGCCAGCAGAGATCAGGGATTGGAGAATTCACCCCTCCACTTT. Protein: CASRDQGLENSPLHF.

CDR3 amino acids: CASSFSRGGSPLHF. The CDR3 nucleotides read TGTGCCAGCAGCTTTAGCAGGGGAGGTTCACCCCTCCACTTT. The rearrangement links TRBV5-6 to TRBJ1-6; maybe TRBD1 (6 bases). Trimming took off 2 bases at V and 9 bases at J, with 12 bases between the two ends. The length of the CDR3 is 14 residues. Germline CDR1 SGHDT, CDR2 YYEEEE.

The chain links TRBV5-1 to TRBJ2-4; a possible D gene is TRBD2 (6 bases). The CDR3 runs 19 residues. V gave up 4 bases and J gave up 0 bases, with 23 bases separating them. CDR1 and CDR2 from the germline V gene are SGHRS and YFSETQ. The CDR3 coding sequence is TGCGCCAGCAGCCCGGGGACTGGGCAGCCAACCTTAGCCAAAAACATTCAGTACTTC. Protein: CASSPGTGQPTLAKNIQYF.

Worth noting for this clonotype: One end of the junction does not line up with germline, which may come from a read error. This chain joins TRBV29-1 and TRBJ2-1; 8 nucleotides line up with TRBD2. This CDR3 is 15 amino acids long. Germline V gene data show CDR1 as SQVTM and CDR2 as ANQGSEA. The CDR3 region is CGVSPGGSSYNEQFF. CDR3 bases: TGCGGCGTTAGTCCGGGAGGGAGCTCCTACAATGAGCAGTTCTTC.

The chain combines TRBV27 with TRBJ1-4; D unresolved. The CDR3 contains 13 residues. The V gene lost 5 bases and the J gene lost 0 bases, with 4 bases spanning the gap. Germline CDR1 is MNHEY and CDR2 is SMNVEV (reference sequence). CDR3 protein: CASSRATNEKLFF. The CDR3 region has the DNA TGTGCCAGCAGTCGTGCAACTAATGAAAAACTGTTTTTT.

V is TRBV5-1 and J is TRBJ2-3; 9 bases map to TRBD2. Germline V gives CDR1 SGHRS, CDR2 YFSETQ. This CDR3 comprises 18 residues. Trimming at V came to 0 bases and at J to 7 bases, leaving 15 bases not matched to a gene. CDR3 DNA: TGCGCCAGCAGCTTGGGTAGCGGGGGAACACACGGGAGATATACGCAGTATTTT. Its translation: CASSLGSGGTHGRYTQYF. Full variable domain (rest looked up from reference TRBV5-1 and TRBJ2-3): KAGVTQTPRYLIKTRGQQVTLSCSPISGHRSVSWYQQTPGQGLQFLFEYFSETQRNKGNFPGRFSGRQFSNSRSEMNVSTLELGDSALYLCASSLGSGGTHGRYTQYFGPGTRLTVL.

The chain is built from TRBV7-3 and TRBJ1-1; 8 nucleotides agree with TRBD1. The CDR3 is 15 amino acids. J was trimmed by 8 bases and V by 0 bases; bases with no gene match: 8. From germline, CDR1 is SGHTA and CDR2 FQGTGA. The CDR3 DNA is TGTGCCAGCAGCTTAACGAGTGACAGGGGTGCCGAAGCTTTCTTT. Amino acids: CASSLTSDRGAEAFF.

The chain is built from TRBV7-9 and TRBJ2-3, with a tentative D call TRBD1 (6 bases). The V end lost 4 bases, the J end lost 0 bases, and 11 bases lay between the germline ends. CDR1 is SEHNR and CDR2 is FQNEAQ in the germline V gene (reference sequence). The CDR3 is made up of 15 amino acids. This CDR3 reads CASSSRTVSTDTQYF. The CDR3 bases are TGTGCCAGCAGCTCCCGGACAGTTAGCACAGATACGCAGTATTTT.

The table lists this clonotype with a few counts. No conserved phenylalanine or tryptophan ends this CDR3, so it is likely a read error. V is TRBV11-2 and J is TRBJ2-6; possible D gene TRBD1, 5 bases. Trimming stripped 5 bases from V and 4 bases from J, with 18 bases between. This CDR3 comprises 17 residues. The germline V gene encodes CDR1 SGHAT and CDR2 FQNNGV. In DNA, the CDR3 is TGTGCCAGCAGCCTTATCCAGGGCGACAGCGGGGCCAACGTCCTGACTTTG. The encoded protein is CASSLIQGDSGANVLTL.

The chain recombines TRBV6-6 with TRBJ1-6; D gene unclear. The length of the CDR3 is 11 residues. V was pared by 2 bases and J by 9 bases, with 2 bases between. Germline V gene data show CDR1 as MNHNY and CDR2 as SVGAGI (reference sequence). The CDR3 sequence is CASSYSSPLHF. DNA for the CDR3: TGTGCCAGCAGTTACAGTTCACCCCTCCACTTT.

The chain couples TRBV7-3 to TRBJ2-3, with D perhaps being TRBD1 or TRBD2 (5 bases each). Germline V gene sequence: CDR1 SGHTA, CDR2 FQGTGA. The CDR3 has 14 amino acids. The germline V and J ends were trimmed by 4 bases and 2 bases, with 10 bases remaining between them. The CDR3: CASSSGTITDTQYF. Written as DNA, the CDR3 is TGTGCCAGCAGCTCGGGGACCATCACAGATACGCAGTATTTT.

This chain connects TRBV9 to TRBJ2-3; D not certain. Germline V gives CDR1 SGDLS, CDR2 YYNGEE. The CDR3 sequence is 19 residues long. Trimming cost V 4 bases and J 8 bases, with 32 bases left between them. The CDR3 spells CASSPQLAVGATLTGTQYF. The CDR3 DNA reads TGTGCCAGCAGCCCCCAGTTAGCAGTCGGCGCCACGCTCACGGGTACGCAGTATTTT.

The chain is built from TRBV5-1 and TRBJ1-3; D ambiguous. CDR3 length: 14 amino acids. The ends were cut back, 0 bases at V and 0 bases at J, with 4 bases in the middle. In germline, CDR1 is SGHRS, CDR2 YFSETQ. The CDR3 DNA is TGCGCCAGCAGCTTGGCCCCCTCTGGAAACACCATATATTTT. This codes for CASSLAPSGNTIYF.

This clonotype has a count of ten or more. The chain couples TRBV20-1 to TRBJ2-5; D gene unclear. The V end was cut by 3 bases, the J end by 5 bases, with 16 bases between. The germline gives CDR1 DFQATT, CDR2 SNEGSKA (reference sequence). The CDR3 consists of 14 residues. The CDR3 nucleotides are TGCAGTGCTAGCCCGCTGGCTGGGAAGGAGACCCAGTACTTC. Protein product: CSASPLAGKETQYF.

The J gene is TRBJ1-6, the V gene TRBV10-3; weak D call: TRBD1 (5 bases). V was clipped by 7 bases and J by 6 bases, with 10 bases between them. There are 13 residues in the CDR3. Per the germline V gene, CDR1 is ENHRY and CDR2 is SYGVKD. Here the CDR3 reads CAITGRSNSPLHF. The CDR3 bases are TGTGCCATCACGGGGCGCTCTAATTCACCCCTCCACTTT.

This clonotype was counted only a few times. The V and J genes are TRBV13 and TRBJ2-7; 7 positions agree with TRBD2. Trimming took 5 bases from V and 9 from J; bases not matched to a gene: 10. The CDR3 has 13 amino acids. Germline CDR1 PRHDT, CDR2 FYEKMQ (reference sequence). The CDR3, as DNA: TGTGCCAGCAGCCCTCCGACTAGCCGGCGGCAGTACTTC. Its translation: CASSPPTSRRQYF.